The clone carrying this TCR beta chain has more than one count but fewer than ten. Its antigen is undetermined. The data stem from a study of blood T cells in healthy people across ages. Study as a whole: Researchers report that template switching captured about one barcoded beta molecule per two T cells. Study findings and constraints: PBMCs that were unsorted prevented a conclusive naive versus antigen-experienced comparison.

CDR3 length: 14 residues. Trimming took off 8 bases at V and 0 bases at J, with 12 bases between the two ends. Germline assignment: CDR1 SGHKS and CDR2 YYEKEE (reference sequence). A sample-barcoded 5' primer and a J-beta primer mix were used in a second PCR of roughly 6 to 11 cycles. TCRdb re-called the 5' RACE reads with MiXCR, one entry per CDR3 protein. The sample shows 800,000 to 950,000 distinct CDR3 sequences, roughly 28% of them seen only once. These sequences were also reported in another study, on T cells of mothers and their children.

The chain combines TRBV5-5 with TRBJ1-5, with D unclear. The sample was blood. The receptor was derived from a middle-aged woman in good health. The CDR3 region has the DNA TGTGCCAGTAGTGAGGTTCTTAGCAATCAGCCCCAGCATTTT. Translating gives CASSEVLSNQPQHF.